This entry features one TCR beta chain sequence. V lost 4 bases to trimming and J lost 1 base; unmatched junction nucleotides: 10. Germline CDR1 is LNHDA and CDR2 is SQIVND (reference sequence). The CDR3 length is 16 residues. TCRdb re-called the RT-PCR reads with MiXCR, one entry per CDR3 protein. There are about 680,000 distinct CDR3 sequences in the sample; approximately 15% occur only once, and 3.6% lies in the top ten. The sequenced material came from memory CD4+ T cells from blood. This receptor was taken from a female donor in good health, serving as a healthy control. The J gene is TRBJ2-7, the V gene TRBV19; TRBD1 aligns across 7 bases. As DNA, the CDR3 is TGTGCCAGTAGTAGAGGGGACAGCCGCAAATCCTACGAGCAGTACTTC. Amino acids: CASSRGDSRKSYEQYF.